The T cell receptor beta chain described here comes from a study of cytomegalovirus exposure and HLA in healthy donors. Likely unrecorded immune exposures existed in these nominally healthy donors. The ends lost 5 bases at V and 4 bases at J; junction bases unmatched: 6. Germline-derived CDR1 and CDR2 are LGHNT and FRNRAP. The CDR3 sequence is 14 residues long. The primer mix had 60 Vbeta and 13 Jbeta primers. Clones were read by immunoSEQ multiplex PCR, and TCRdb kept only the in-frame ones, dropping some. The profile shows roughly 200,000 clones, around 80% of them singletons. General study findings and limits: Some V segments could not be told apart, so they were left out, TRBV6-2 and TRBV6-3 among them. Clonal expansion, a later analysis showed, was greater in HLA-associated TCR beta chains than in equally common others.

With regard to this clone: Its matching antigen is unknown.

The sequence derives from an older woman in good health and CMV-seropositive. The chain combines TRBV12-5 with TRBJ2-5; 8 bases are a match to TRBD1. Sequences were obtained from PBMCs. The CDR3 coding sequence is TGTGCTAGTGGTACCACAGGGGGACCAGAGACCCAGTACTTC. Translating gives CASGTTGGPETQYF.